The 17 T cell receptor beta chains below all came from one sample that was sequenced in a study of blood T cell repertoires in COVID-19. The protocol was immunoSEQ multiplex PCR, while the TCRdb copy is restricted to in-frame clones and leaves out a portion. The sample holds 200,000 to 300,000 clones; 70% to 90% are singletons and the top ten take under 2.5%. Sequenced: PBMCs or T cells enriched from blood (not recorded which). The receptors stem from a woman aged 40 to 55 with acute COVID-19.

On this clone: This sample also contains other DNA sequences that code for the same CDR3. The CDR3 DNA sequence: TGTGCCAGCAGCTCCAGGGGGCGGGGAGAGACCCAGTACTTC. Protein product: CASSSRGRGETQYF. V and J are TRBV7-2 and TRBJ2-5; 8 bases fit TRBD1. Losses at the gene ends were 4 bases for V and 4 bases for J; bases not matched to a gene: 5. The CDR3 loop spans 14 amino acids. Germline V CDR1 and CDR2: SGHTA, FQGNSA.

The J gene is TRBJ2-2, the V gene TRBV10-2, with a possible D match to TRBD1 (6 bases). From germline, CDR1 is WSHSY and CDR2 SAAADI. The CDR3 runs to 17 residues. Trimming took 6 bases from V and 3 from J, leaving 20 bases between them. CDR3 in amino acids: CASRPKTGISYTGELFF. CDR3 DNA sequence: TGCGCCAGCAGACCAAAAACAGGGATCTCTTACACCGGGGAGCTGTTTTTT.

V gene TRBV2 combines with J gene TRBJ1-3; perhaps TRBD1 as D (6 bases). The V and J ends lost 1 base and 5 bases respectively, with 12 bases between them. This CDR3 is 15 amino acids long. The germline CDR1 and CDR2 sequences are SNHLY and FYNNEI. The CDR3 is CASSEGGQGRNTIYF. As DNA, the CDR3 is TGTGCCAGCAGTGAAGGCGGCCAGGGGAGAAACACCATATATTTT.

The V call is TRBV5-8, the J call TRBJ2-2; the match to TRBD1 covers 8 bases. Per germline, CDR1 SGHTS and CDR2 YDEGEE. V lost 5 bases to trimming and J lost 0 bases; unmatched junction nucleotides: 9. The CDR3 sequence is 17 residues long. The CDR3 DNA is TGTGCCAGCAGGCACGGGACAGGCGATACGAACACCGGGGAGCTGTTTTTT. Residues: CASRHGTGDTNTGELFF.

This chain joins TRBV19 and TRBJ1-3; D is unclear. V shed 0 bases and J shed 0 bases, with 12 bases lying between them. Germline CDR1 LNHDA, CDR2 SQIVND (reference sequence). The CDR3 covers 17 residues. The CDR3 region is CASSIEGGLSSGNTIYF. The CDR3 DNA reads TGTGCCAGTAGTATAGAAGGAGGGCTGAGCTCTGGAAACACCATATATTTT.

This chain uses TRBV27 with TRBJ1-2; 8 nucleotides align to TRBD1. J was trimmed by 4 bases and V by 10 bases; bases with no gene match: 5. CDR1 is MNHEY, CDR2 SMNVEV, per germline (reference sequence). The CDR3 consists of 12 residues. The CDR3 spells CAIKDRGYGYTF. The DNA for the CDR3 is TGTGCCATTAAAGACAGGGGCTATGGCTACACCTTC.

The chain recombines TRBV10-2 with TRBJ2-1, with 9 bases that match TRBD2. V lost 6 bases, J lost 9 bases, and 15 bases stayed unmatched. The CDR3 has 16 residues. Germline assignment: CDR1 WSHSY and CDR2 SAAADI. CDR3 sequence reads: CASSLGREGLRTEQFF. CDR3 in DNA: TGCGCCAGCAGCTTGGGGCGGGAGGGCCTTCGCACTGAGCAGTTCTTC.

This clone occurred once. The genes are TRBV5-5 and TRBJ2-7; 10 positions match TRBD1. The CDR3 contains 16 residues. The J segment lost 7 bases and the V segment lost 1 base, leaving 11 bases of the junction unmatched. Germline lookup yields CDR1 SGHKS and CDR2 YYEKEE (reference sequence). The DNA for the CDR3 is TGTGCCAGCAGCTTGAGGGGACAGGGGTACTCGGTGGAGCAGTACTTC. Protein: CASSLRGQGYSVEQYF.

The CDR3 loop reads CASSFGQETNEKLFF. In DNA form, the CDR3 reads TGTGCCAGCAGCTTCGGACAGGAAACTAATGAAAAACTGTTTTTT. The chain combines TRBV5-6 with TRBJ1-4, with 7 nucleotides matching TRBD1. Germline V gene lookup returns CDR1 SGHDT and CDR2 YYEEEE. J gave up 1 base and V 2 bases, and 2 bases lay outside the gene matches. The CDR3 sequence is 15 residues long. The full variable domain, rest sourced from reference TRBV5-6 and TRBJ1-4, is DAGVTQSPTHLIKTRGQQVTLRCSPKSGHDTVSWYQQALGQGPQFIFQYYEEEERQRGNFPDRFSGHQFPNYSSELNVNALLLGDSALYLCASSFGQETNEKLFFGSGTQLSVL.

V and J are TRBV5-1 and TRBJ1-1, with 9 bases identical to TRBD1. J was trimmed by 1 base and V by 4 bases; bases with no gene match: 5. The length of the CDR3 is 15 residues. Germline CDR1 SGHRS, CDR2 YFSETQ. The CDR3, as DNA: TGCGCCAGCAGCGCGGGACAGGGAACGAACACTGAAGCTTTCTTT. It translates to CASSAGQGTNTEAFF.

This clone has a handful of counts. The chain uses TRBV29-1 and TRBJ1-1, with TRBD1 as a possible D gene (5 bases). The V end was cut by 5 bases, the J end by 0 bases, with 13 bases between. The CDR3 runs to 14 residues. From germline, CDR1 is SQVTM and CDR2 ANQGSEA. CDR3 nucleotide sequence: TGCAGCGTTTTCTTCGACAGTGTGAACACTGAAGCTTTCTTT. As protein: CSVFFDSVNTEAFF. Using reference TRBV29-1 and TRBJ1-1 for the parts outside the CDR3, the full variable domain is SAVISQKPSRDICQRGTSLTIQCQVDSQVTMMFWYRQQPGQSLTLIATANQGSEATYESGFVIDKFPISRPNLTFSTLTVSNMSPEDSSIYLCSVFFDSVNTEAFFGQGTRLTVV.

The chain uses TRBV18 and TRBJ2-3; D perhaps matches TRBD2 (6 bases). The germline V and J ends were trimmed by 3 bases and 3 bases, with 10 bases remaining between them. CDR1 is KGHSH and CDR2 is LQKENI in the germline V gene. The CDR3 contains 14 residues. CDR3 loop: CASSPRGETDTQYF. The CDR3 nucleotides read TGTGCCAGCTCACCGCGGGGAGAAACAGATACGCAGTATTTT. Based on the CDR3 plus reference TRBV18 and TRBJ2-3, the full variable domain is NAGVMQNPRHLVRRRGQEARLRCSPMKGHSHVYWYRQLPEEGLKFMVYLQKENIIDESGMPKERFSAEFPKEGPSILRIQQVVRGDSAAYFCASSPRGETDTQYFGPGTRLTVL.

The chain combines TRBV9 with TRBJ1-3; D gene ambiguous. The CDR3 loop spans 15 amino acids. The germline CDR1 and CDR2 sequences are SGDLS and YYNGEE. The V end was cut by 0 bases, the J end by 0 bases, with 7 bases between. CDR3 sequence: CASSVDGLSGNTIYF. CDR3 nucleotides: TGTGCCAGCAGCGTAGATGGCCTCTCTGGAAACACCATATATTTT.

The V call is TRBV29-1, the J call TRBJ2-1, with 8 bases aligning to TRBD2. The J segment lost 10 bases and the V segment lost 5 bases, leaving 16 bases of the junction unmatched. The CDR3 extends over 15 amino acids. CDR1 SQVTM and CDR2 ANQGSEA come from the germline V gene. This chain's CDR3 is CSVLPGGARRGEQFF. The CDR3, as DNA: TGCAGCGTTTTACCCGGGGGGGCCCGGCGTGGGGAGCAGTTCTTC.

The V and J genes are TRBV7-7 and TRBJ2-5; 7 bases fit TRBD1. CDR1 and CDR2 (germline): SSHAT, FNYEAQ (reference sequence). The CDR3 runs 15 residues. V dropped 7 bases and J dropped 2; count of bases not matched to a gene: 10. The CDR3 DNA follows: TGTGCCAGCAATTACAGGGGACCCGCGCAAGAGACCCAGTACTTC. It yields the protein CASNYRGPAQETQYF.

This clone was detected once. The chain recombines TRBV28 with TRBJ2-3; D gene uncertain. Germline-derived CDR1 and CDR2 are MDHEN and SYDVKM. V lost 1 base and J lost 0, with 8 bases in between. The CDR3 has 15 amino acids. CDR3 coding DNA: TGTGCCAGCAGTTTATTTACAATTAGCACAGATACGCAGTATTTT. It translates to CASSLFTISTDTQYF.

The CDR3 DNA reads as TGTGCCAGTAGGAAAGGGGGAACAGCCAGAGGCTACACCTTC. Its protein is CASRKGGTARGYTF. The chain combines TRBV19 with TRBJ1-2; weak D call: TRBD1 (6 bases). The CDR3 sequence is 14 residues long. Trimming left V 6 bases short and J 8 bases short, with 19 bases between. Germline V CDR1 and CDR2: LNHDA, SQIVND (reference sequence).